These T cell receptor beta chains were read from a single sample in a study of blood T cell repertoires in COVID-19. The protocol was immunoSEQ multiplex PCR, while the TCRdb copy is restricted to in-frame clones and leaves out a portion. This sample has around 140,000 clones; about 80% occur once, and the top ten carry 3% to 4.5%. Sample: peripheral blood. The receptors were sampled from a woman aged 55-70 years with acute or convalescent COVID-19. The CDR3 runs from the conserved cysteine through the conserved F or W. D genes are given only for firm matches. Clone size, where shown, is once, few, many, or a class for clones that have expanded.

V: TRBV4-1
length: 19
size: -
J: TRBJ1-1
D: -
DNA: TGCGCCAGCAGCCAAGGGTGGGTCCAGGGAGGACCTAGGGACACTGAAGCTTTCTTT
CDR3: CASSQGWVQGGPRDTEAFF

V: TRBV5-1
length: 14
size: -
J: TRBJ1-2
D: -
DNA: TGCGCCAGCAGCACAACAGGTTCTGAGGTTGGCTACACCTTC
CDR3: CASSTTGSEVGYTF

V: TRBV6-2/TRBV6-3
length: 15
size: -
J: TRBJ1-6
D: TRBD1
DNA: TGTGCCAGCAGTACCCGGACAGGGGTCGGATCACCCCTCCACTTT
CDR3: CASSTRTGVGSPLHF

V: TRBV5-4
length: 15
size: once
J: TRBJ1-2
D: -
DNA: TGTGCCAGCAGCGTGGGACGGACAACTAACTATGGCTACACCTTC
CDR3: CASSVGRTTNYGYTF

V: TRBV30
length: 15
size: -
J: TRBJ1-3
D: -
DNA: TGTGCCTGGAGTCAGGTTTGGGGGCCTGGAAACACCATATATTTT
CDR3: CAWSQVWGPGNTIYF

V: TRBV2
length: 13
size: once
J: TRBJ1-1
D: -
DNA: TGTGCCAGCAGTGCCTCGGGGAGGACTGAAGCTTTCTTT
CDR3: CASSASGRTEAFF

V: TRBV9
length: 15
size: -
J: TRBJ2-1
D: -
DNA: TGTGCCAGCAGCGTAGATACAGCCACCTACAATGAGCAGTTCTTC
CDR3: CASSVDTATYNEQFF

V: TRBV7-2
length: 14
size: -
J: TRBJ2-2
D: -
DNA: TGTGCCAGCAGCCCGACTACAGGGACCGGGGAGCTGTTTTTT
CDR3: CASSPTTGTGELFF

V: TRBV3-1/TRBV3-2
length: 16
size: -
J: TRBJ2-7
D: -
DNA: TGTGCCAGCAGCCAAGAGTTTGCTTCCAGCTCCTACGAGCAGTACTTC
CDR3: CASSQEFASSSYEQYF

V: TRBV28
length: 12
size: -
J: TRBJ1-2
D: TRBD1
DNA: TGTGCCAGCGCAGAGACAGGGGCGGGCTACACCTTC
CDR3: CASAETGAGYTF

V: TRBV18
length: 16
size: once
J: TRBJ2-3
D: -
DNA: TGTGCCAGCAGAGGAGGACAGACAAAAAGCACAGATACGCAGTATTTT
CDR3: CASRGGQTKSTDTQYF

V: TRBV7-9
length: 18
size: few
J: TRBJ2-5
D: TRBD2
DNA: TGTGCCAGCAGCTTTGGTCAATGGACTAGCGGGAGGGTCGGGACCCAGTACTTC
CDR3: CASSFGQWTSGRVGTQYF

V: TRBV27
length: 13
size: -
J: TRBJ2-5
D: -
DNA: TGTGCCAGCAGTTTATCCCCACGGGAGACCCAGTACTTC
CDR3: CASSLSPRETQYF

V: TRBV5-1
length: 15
size: -
J: TRBJ2-5
D: -
DNA: TGCGCCAGCAGCTTAGGTTCTGGCGGTCAAGAGACCCAGTACTTC
CDR3: CASSLGSGGQETQYF

V: TRBV28
length: 14
size: -
J: TRBJ1-2
D: TRBD1
DNA: TGTGCCAGCTCATCCGGACAGGGTAACTATGGCTACACCTTC
CDR3: CASSSGQGNYGYTF

V: TRBV19
length: 16
size: -
J: TRBJ2-5
D: TRBD2
DNA: TGTGCCAGTAGTATGATGTGGCGAGCGGGACAAGAGACCCAGTACTTC
CDR3: CASSMMWRAGQETQYF

V: TRBV7-9
length: 15
size: -
J: TRBJ2-3
D: -
DNA: TGTGCCAGCAGCTTCTGGTCAGGCCGCACAGATACGCAGTATTTT
CDR3: CASSFWSGRTDTQYF

V: TRBV6-6
length: 13
size: -
J: TRBJ1-1
D: -
DNA: TGTGCCAGCAGTCTCGGGTTGAACACTGAAGCTTTCTTT
CDR3: CASSLGLNTEAFF

V: TRBV6-1
length: 13
size: -
J: TRBJ1-1
D: -
DNA: TGTGCCAGCAGTGAAGTAACCGCGGTGTTTGCTTTCTTT
CDR3: CASSEVTAVFAFF

V: TRBV2
length: 14
size: -
J: TRBJ1-1
D: -
DNA: TGTGCCAGCAGTGAAAACAGGGAGTACACTGAAGCTTTCTTT
CDR3: CASSENREYTEAFF

V: TRBV29-1
length: 12
size: few
J: TRBJ1-2
D: -
DNA: TGCAGCGTCCGTAAGTGGCTGGATGGCTACACCTTC
CDR3: CSVRKWLDGYTF

V: TRBV19
length: 14
size: -
J: TRBJ2-7
D: -
DNA: TGTGCCACCCAATCCGGAGGGGGCGCTTACGAGCAGTACTTC
CDR3: CATQSGGGAYEQYF

V: TRBV29-1
length: 14
size: -
J: TRBJ2-7
D: TRBD1
DNA: TGCAGCGTTGTTTCCGGGACAGGACCCTACGAGCAGTACTTC
CDR3: CSVVSGTGPYEQYF

V: TRBV21-1
length: 14
size: -
J: TRBJ2-7
D: -
DNA: TGTGCCAGCAGCAAAGTTCCGGGACATCACGAGCAGTACTTC
CDR3: CASSKVPGHHEQYF

V: TRBV4-1
length: 14
size: -
J: TRBJ2-3
D: -
DNA: TGCGCCAGCAGCCCGAGGGCCTGGGAAGATACGCAGTATTTT
CDR3: CASSPRAWEDTQYF